A selection of T cell receptor beta chains follows, all from one sample in a study of blood T cell repertoires in COVID-19. The repertoire was sequenced with immunoSEQ multiplex PCR; TCRdb's copy has only in-frame clones and lacks some. The sample carries approximately 470,000 clones, 87% recorded once. The specimen was PBMCs or T cells enriched from blood (not recorded which). The receptors here all came from a woman aged 18-30 years who had recovered from COVID-19. CDR3s include the opening cysteine and the closing phenylalanine or tryptophan. The D gene is left open where the match is weak. Clone size appears in some rows only: once, few, many, or a class for an expanded clone.

j_call clone_size d_call v_call cdr3_nt cdr3_aa
TRBJ2-7 many TRBD2 TRBV19 TGTGCCAGTAGCCAGACTAGCGGGGGGGCCCGCGAGCAGTACTTC CASSQTSGGAREQYF
TRBJ1-2 . . TRBV7-9 TGTGCCAGCAGCTTAGAGTCCAGACTCTATGGCTACACCTTC CASSLESRLYGYTF
TRBJ1-2 . TRBD1 TRBV5-6 TGTGCCAGCAGTGACGAGACAGGGCCCTATGGCTACACCTTC CASSDETGPYGYTF
TRBJ2-2 . . TRBV19 TGTGCCAGTAGTCCCTCGGAGACCGGGGAGCTGTTTTTT CASSPSETGELFF
TRBJ2-3 . . TRBV6-5 TGTGCCACCGGTCCGTACGATACGCAGTATTTT CATGPYDTQYF
TRBJ2-2 . TRBD2 TRBV7-2 TGTGCCAGCAGCCCTAGCGGGGGGGCAGTAGGGGAGCTGTTTTTT CASSPSGGAVGELFF
TRBJ1-2 . . TRBV30 TGTGCCTGGCTGCCAAAGGGGGGGGCCCCTACAATCTATGGCTACACCTTC CAWLPKGGAPTIYGYTF
TRBJ1-6 . . TRBV30 TGTGCCTGGAGCCGGGAACCCACAGTTAACGCCCTCCACTTT CAWSREPTVNALHF
TRBJ2-2 . TRBD1 TRBV6-1 TGTGCCAGCAGTGACTGGGGACAGGGAGGAACCGGGGAGCTGTTTTTT CASSDWGQGGTGELFF
TRBJ1-5 . . TRBV18 TGTGCCAGCTCACCCCGTTTAAATCGCAATCAGCCCCAGCATTTT CASSPRLNRNQPQHF
TRBJ1-1 . . TRBV7-9 TGTGCCAGCATCCCCACCCTCGGTACTGAAGCTTTCTTT CASIPTLGTEAFF
TRBJ2-5 once TRBD2 TRBV28 TGTGCCAGCAGTTCGCGACTAGCAGATGAAGAGACCCAGTACTTC CASSSRLADEETQYF
TRBJ1-1 . TRBD1 TRBV19 TGTGCCAGTAGTATAGGGGCAGGGGGCGTCACTGAAGCTTTCTTT CASSIGAGGVTEAFF
TRBJ2-5 . TRBD1 TRBV25-1 TGTGCCAGCAGTGAGGGAGGGACAGGGCAAGAGACCCAGTACTTC CASSEGGTGQETQYF
TRBJ1-4 . TRBD1 TRBV4-1 TGCGCCAGCAGCCCATACCCTGGGACAGCAGTACTTAATGAAAAACTGTTTTTT CASSPYPGTAVLNEKLFF
TRBJ1-3 . . TRBV10-3 TGTGCCATCAGCACCCCCGAGCTCCTTACTACCTCTCTTAGCGGAAACACCATATATTTT CAISTPELLTTSLSGNTIYF
TRBJ2-2 . TRBD1 TRBV10-3 TGTGCCATCAGACTTGACTCCGGGACAGGGGAGTCGAACACCGGGGAGCTGTTTTTT CAIRLDSGTGESNTGELFF
TRBJ2-2 . . TRBV5-1 TGCGCCAGCAGCGGATTGGCGGGGGCCCCCGGGGAGCTGTTTTTT CASSGLAGAPGELFF
TRBJ1-2 . . TRBV6-4 TGTGCCAGCAGTGACACCAACAGGGTAGGCTACACCTTC CASSDTNRVGYTF
TRBJ2-3 . TRBD1 TRBV6-6 TGTGCCAGCAGTTACGCAGGGGGAGCAGATACGCAGTATTTT CASSYAGGADTQYF
TRBJ1-1 few . TRBV5-1 TGCGCCAGCCGAATTGACTTAAGGTATTCTGAAGCTTTCTTT CASRIDLRYSEAFF
TRBJ2-4 . . TRBV3-1/TRBV3-2 TGTGCCAGCAGCCACTCGGTCACTCTAGCCAAAAACATTCAGTACTTC CASSHSVTLAKNIQYF
TRBJ1-4 . . TRBV7-9 TGTGCCAGCAGCTTAAACCAGGGCGATGAAAAACTGTTTTTT CASSLNQGDEKLFF
TRBJ1-1 . . TRBV20-1 TGCAGTGCTTTTGGCGGGAATGAAGCTTTCTTT CSAFGGNEAFF
TRBJ1-1 . . TRBV30 TGTGCCTCCCTGACATCTCTGAACACTGAAGCTTTCTTT CASLTSLNTEAFF
TRBJ2-7 . . TRBV24-1 TGTGCCACCAGAACAGGGAACTACGAGCAGTACTTC CATRTGNYEQYF
TRBJ1-2 . . TRBV12-3/TRBV12-4 TGTGCCAGCAGTTCGACAGTGAGCTATGGCTACACCTTC CASSSTVSYGYTF
TRBJ2-2 . TRBD2 TRBV30 TGTGCCTGTCCCCTCGGGACTAGCGGTGGCGGCGGGGAGCTGTTTTTT CACPLGTSGGGGELFF
TRBJ1-1 . TRBD1 TRBV19 TGTGCCACTAAACAGGGGCATGTGAACACTGAAGCTTTCTTT CATKQGHVNTEAFF
TRBJ1-2 . TRBD1 TRBV5-1 TGCGCCAGTACGCTAGGACAGGGCAAGAACTATGGCTACACCTTC CASTLGQGKNYGYTF
TRBJ2-5 . TRBD2 TRBV7-2 TGTGCCAGCAGCTTAGATCGAGCGGGGGGGCAAGAGACCCAGTACTTC CASSLDRAGGQETQYF
TRBJ1-1 . . TRBV19 TGTGCCAGTAGTATAGGGTCAGTTGAAGCTTTCTTT CASSIGSVEAFF
TRBJ1-2 few . TRBV4-1 TGCGCCAGCAGCCAGGAAGGGGGACGAAGACGGGGCTACACCTTC CASSQEGGRRRGYTF
TRBJ1-6 . . TRBV18 TGTGCCAGCTCACCTAATGGACAGACCAATTCACCCCTCCACTTT CASSPNGQTNSPLHF
TRBJ1-2 . . TRBV12-3/TRBV12-4 TGTGCCAGCAGTTTAAACAGGGTCTATGGCTACACCTTC CASSLNRVYGYTF
TRBJ2-7 . . TRBV6-5 TGTGCCAGCAGTTCAGCGAGCTCCTACGAGCAGTACTTC CASSSASSYEQYF
TRBJ1-2 . . TRBV28 TGTGCCAGCTACGGTGTATATGGCTACACCTTC CASYGVYGYTF
TRBJ2-7 once TRBD1 TRBV9 TGTGCCAGCAGCGATACAGGGACAGGGGGCGACGAGCAGTACTTC CASSDTGTGGDEQYF
TRBJ1-1 . TRBD1 TRBV11-2 TGTGCCAGCAGCTTAGACCGGGACAGGGGGACCAACACTGAAGCTTTCTTT CASSLDRDRGTNTEAFF
TRBJ1-1 once TRBD1 TRBV30 TGTGCCTGGAGTTCAACAGGGGGCACTGAAGCTTTCTTT CAWSSTGGTEAFF
TRBJ1-1 . . TRBV11-2 TGTGCCAGCAGCTTTAGCAGGGTCGGTGAAGCTTTCTTT CASSFSRVGEAFF
TRBJ2-7 . TRBD1 TRBV20-1 TGCAGTGCCCAGGGGGTAAGGGAGCAGTACTTC CSAQGVREQYF
TRBJ1-6 . . TRBV2 TGTGCCAGCAGTCCTAGTCAGAGCTCCTATAATTCACCCCTCCACTTT CASSPSQSSYNSPLHF
TRBJ1-2 . . TRBV24-1 TGTGCCACCAGTGACTCCGGGACTTGGATGGGCTACACCTTC CATSDSGTWMGYTF
TRBJ1-3 . . TRBV5-5 TGTGCCAGCAGCCCTAGAGGAGGGGAGGTCGGAAACACCATATATTTT CASSPRGGEVGNTIYF
TRBJ2-3 . . TRBV19 TGTGCCAGTAGTAATCGCGGGGCTACAGATACGCAGTATTTT CASSNRGATDTQYF
TRBJ2-5 . TRBD2 TRBV2 TGTGCCAGCATAGCGGTAGCGGGGGGTCGAGGAGAGACCCAGTACTTC CASIAVAGGRGETQYF